These T cell receptor beta chains were read from a single sample in a study of radiation and T cells in renal cell carcinoma. The repertoire was sequenced with immunoSEQ multiplex PCR; TCRdb's copy has only in-frame clones and lacks some. In the table there are approximately 150,000 clones, around four fifths of which are singletons. The sample was blood, taken from a patient whose treatment included radiotherapy and nephrectomy. The receptors derive from a woman in her forties or fifties with renal cell carcinoma. The CDR3 runs from the conserved cysteine through the conserved F or W. The order of the fields is J gene, clone size, D gene, V gene, CDR3 protein, CDR3 DNA. The D gene is left open where the match is weak. For some rows the clone size is stated as once, few or many, or as a class when expanded; others skip it.

TRBJ1-3	-	-	TRBV14	CASSQNQNTIYF	TGTGCCAGCAGCCAAAACCAAAACACCATATATTTT
TRBJ1-5	-	-	TRBV5-1	CASSPTGSEQPQHF	TGCGCCAGCAGCCCTACAGGTTCGGAGCAGCCCCAGCATTTT
TRBJ2-1	-	-	TRBV4-1	CASSHPGQPPSSSYNEQFF	TGCGCCAGCAGCCACCCGGGACAACCCCCGAGTAGCTCCTACAATGAGCAGTTCTTC
TRBJ1-2	-	-	TRBV7-2	CASSLGVGYYGYTF	TGTGCCAGCAGCTTAGGGGTGGGGTACTATGGCTACACCTTC
TRBJ2-2	-	TRBD2	TRBV7-2	CASSRTSGAGELFF	TGTGCCAGCAGCCGGACTAGCGGGGCCGGGGAGCTGTTTTTT
TRBJ1-5	-	-	TRBV28	CATQDRMGNQPQHF	TGTGCCACCCAGGACAGAATGGGGAATCAGCCCCAGCATTTT
TRBJ1-2	-	-	TRBV7-2	CASSRGQPNYGYTF	TGTGCCAGCAGCCGTGGACAGCCTAACTATGGCTACACCTTC
TRBJ1-1	few	-	TRBV11-3	CASSLTTGLGGTEAFF	TGTGCCAGCAGCTTGACGACTGGGCTGGGGGGAACTGAAGCTTTCTTT
TRBJ1-5	-	-	TRBV10-1	CASRRCGAHSNQPQHF	TGCGCCAGCAGGAGATGCGGCGCCCATAGCAATCAGCCCCAGCATTTT
TRBJ2-7	-	-	TRBV7-9	CASSLVPENYEQYF	TGTGCCAGCAGCTTAGTCCCAGAAAACTACGAGCAGTACTTC
TRBJ1-2	-	-	TRBV9	CASSVVARSYGYTF	TGTGCCAGCAGCGTAGTTGCAAGATCCTATGGCTACACCTTC
TRBJ1-5	-	TRBD1	TRBV30	CAWSGQGPQPQHF	TGTGCCTGGAGTGGACAGGGGCCTCAGCCCCAGCATTTT
TRBJ2-3	-	-	TRBV30	CAWSQKAVDTQYF	TGTGCCTGGAGCCAAAAGGCAGTAGATACGCAGTATTTT